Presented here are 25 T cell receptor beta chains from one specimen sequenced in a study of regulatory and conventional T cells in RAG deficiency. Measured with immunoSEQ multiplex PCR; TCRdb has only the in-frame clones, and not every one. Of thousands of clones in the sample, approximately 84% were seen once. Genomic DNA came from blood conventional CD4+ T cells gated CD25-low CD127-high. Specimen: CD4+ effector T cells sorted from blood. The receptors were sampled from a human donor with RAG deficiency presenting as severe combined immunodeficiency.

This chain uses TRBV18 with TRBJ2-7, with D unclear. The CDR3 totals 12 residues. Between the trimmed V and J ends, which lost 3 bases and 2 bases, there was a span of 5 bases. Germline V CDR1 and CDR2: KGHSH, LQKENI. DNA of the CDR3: TGTGCCAGCTCACCTATAGCCTACGAGCAGTACTTC. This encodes CASSPIAYEQYF.

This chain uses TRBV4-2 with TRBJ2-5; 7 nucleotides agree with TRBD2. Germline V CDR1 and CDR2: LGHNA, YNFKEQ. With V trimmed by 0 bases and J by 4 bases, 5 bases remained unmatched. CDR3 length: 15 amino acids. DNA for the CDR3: TGTGCCAGCAGCCAAGATAGCGGGCCCTTAGAGACCCAGTACTTC. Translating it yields CASSQDSGPLETQYF.

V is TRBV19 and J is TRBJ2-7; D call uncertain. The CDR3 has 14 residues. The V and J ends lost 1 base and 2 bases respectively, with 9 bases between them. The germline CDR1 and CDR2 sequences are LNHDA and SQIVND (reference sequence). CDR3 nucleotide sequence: TGTGCCAGTAGTATAGCCGGCGGCCCCTACGAGCAGTACTTC. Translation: CASSIAGGPYEQYF. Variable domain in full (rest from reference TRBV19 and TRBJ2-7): DGGITQSPKYLFRKEGQNVTLSCEQNLNHDAMYWYRQDPGQGLRLIYYSQIVNDFQKGDIAEGYSVSREKKESFPLTVTSAQKNPTAFYLCASSIAGGPYEQYFGPGTRLTVT.

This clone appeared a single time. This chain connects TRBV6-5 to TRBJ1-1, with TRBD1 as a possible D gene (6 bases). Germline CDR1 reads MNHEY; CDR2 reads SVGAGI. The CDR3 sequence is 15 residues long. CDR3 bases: TGTGTTTCGCTCCGGGGGCATGTATTGAACACTGAAGCTTTCTTT. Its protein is CVSLRGHVLNTEAFF.

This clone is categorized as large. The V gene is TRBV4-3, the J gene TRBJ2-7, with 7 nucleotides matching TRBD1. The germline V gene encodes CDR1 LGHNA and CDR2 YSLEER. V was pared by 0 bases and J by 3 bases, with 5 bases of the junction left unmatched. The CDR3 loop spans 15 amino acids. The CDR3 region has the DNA TGCGCCAGCAGCCAAGACTTCTGGACAGGCTACGAGCAGTACTTC. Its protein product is CASSQDFWTGYEQYF.

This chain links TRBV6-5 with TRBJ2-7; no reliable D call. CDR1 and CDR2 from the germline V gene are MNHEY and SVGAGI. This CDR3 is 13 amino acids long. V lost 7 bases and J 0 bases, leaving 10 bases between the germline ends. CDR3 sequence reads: CASTRAHSYEQYF. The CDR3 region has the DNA TGTGCCAGCACCCGGGCCCACTCCTACGAGCAGTACTTC.

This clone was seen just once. The CDR3 protein is CASSMDRADEQYF. The CDR3 region has the DNA TGTGCCAGCTCTATGGACAGGGCCGACGAGCAGTACTTC. The chain combines TRBV27 with TRBJ2-7; 8 nucleotides align to TRBD1. CDR3 size: 13 residues. V gave up 8 bases and J gave up 5 bases; unmatched junction bases: 8. Looked up from germline, CDR1 is MNHEY and CDR2 is SMNVEV (reference sequence).

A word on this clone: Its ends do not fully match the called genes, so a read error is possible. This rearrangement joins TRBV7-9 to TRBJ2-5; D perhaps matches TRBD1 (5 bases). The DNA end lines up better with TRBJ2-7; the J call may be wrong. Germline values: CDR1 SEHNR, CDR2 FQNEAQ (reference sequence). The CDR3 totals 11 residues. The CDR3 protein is CASSLRGEQYF. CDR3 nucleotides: TGCGCCAGCAGCTTAAGGGGCGAGCAGTACTTC.

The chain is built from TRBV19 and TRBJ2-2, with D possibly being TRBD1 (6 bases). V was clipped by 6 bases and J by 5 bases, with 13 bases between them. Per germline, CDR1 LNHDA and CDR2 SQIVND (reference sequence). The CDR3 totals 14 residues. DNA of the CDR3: TGTGCCAGTAGCCCGGGACACAGGACCGGGGAGCTGTTTTTT. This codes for CASSPGHRTGELFF.

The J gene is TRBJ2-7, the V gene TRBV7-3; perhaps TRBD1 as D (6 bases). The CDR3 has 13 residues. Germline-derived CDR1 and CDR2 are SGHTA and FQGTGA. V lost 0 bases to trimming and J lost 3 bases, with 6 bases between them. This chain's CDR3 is CASSLTGGYEQYF. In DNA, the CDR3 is TGTGCCAGCAGCTTAACAGGGGGCTACGAGCAGTACTTC.

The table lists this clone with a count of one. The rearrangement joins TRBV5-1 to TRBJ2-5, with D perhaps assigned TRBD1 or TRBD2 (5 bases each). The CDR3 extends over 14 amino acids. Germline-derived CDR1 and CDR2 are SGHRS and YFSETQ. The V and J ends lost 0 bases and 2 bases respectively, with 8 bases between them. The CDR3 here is CASSLGGIQETQYF. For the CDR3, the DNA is TGCGCCAGCAGCTTGGGGGGGATTCAAGAGACCCAGTACTTC.

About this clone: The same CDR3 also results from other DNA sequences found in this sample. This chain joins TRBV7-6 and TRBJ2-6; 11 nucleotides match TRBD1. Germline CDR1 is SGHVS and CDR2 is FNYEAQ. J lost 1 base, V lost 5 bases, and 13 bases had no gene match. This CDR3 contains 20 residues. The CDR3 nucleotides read TGTGCCAGCAGCCTTTGGGGGACAGGGGGTGGCGCTTCTGGGGCCAACGTCCTGACTTTC. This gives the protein CASSLWGTGGGASGANVLTF.

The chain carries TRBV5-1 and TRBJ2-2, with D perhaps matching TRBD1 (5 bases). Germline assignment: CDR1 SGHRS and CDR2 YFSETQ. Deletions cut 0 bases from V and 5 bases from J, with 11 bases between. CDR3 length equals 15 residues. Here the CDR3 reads CASSLEGAGTGELFF. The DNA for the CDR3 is TGCGCCAGCAGCTTGGAAGGGGCTGGGACCGGGGAGCTGTTTTTT. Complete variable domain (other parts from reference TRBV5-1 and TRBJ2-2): KAGVTQTPRYLIKTRGQQVTLSCSPISGHRSVSWYQQTPGQGLQFLFEYFSETQRNKGNFPGRFSGRQFSNSRSEMNVSTLELGDSALYLCASSLEGAGTGELFFGEGSRLTVL.

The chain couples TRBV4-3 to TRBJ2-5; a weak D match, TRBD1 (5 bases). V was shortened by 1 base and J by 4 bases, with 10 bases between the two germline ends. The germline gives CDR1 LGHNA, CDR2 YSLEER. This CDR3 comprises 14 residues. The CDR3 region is CASSQGPTVETQYF. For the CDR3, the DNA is TGCGCCAGCAGCCAAGGACCGACAGTAGAGACCCAGTACTTC.

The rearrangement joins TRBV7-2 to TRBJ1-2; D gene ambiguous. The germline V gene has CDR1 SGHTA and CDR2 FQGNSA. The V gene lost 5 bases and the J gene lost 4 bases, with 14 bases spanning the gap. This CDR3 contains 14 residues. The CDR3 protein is CASSAWRAGYGYTF. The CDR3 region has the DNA TGTGCCAGCAGCGCTTGGAGGGCTGGCTATGGCTACACCTTC.

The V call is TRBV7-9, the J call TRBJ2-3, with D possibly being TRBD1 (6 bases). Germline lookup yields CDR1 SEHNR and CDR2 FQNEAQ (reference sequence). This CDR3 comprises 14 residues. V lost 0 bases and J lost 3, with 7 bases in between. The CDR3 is CASSLAQGTDTQYF. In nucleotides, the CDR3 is TGTGCCAGCAGCTTAGCCCAGGGGACAGATACGCAGTATTTT.

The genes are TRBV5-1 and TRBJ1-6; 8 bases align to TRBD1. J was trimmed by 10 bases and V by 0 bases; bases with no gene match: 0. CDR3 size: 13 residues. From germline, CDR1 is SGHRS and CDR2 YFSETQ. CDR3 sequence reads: CASSLDRGSPLHF. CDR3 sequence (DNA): TGCGCCAGCAGCTTGGACAGGGGGTCACCCCTCCACTTT.

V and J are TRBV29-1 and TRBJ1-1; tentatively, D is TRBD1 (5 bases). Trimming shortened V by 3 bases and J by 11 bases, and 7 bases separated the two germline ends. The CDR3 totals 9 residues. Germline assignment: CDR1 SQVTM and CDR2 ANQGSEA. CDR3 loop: CSVEWGAFF. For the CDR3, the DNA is TGCAGCGTTGAGTGGGGGGCTTTCTTT. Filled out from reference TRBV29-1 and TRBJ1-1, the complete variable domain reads SAVISQKPSRDICQRGTSLTIQCQVDSQVTMMFWYRQQPGQSLTLIATANQGSEATYESGFVIDKFPISRPNLTFSTLTVSNMSPEDSSIYLCSVEWGAFFGQGTRLTVV.

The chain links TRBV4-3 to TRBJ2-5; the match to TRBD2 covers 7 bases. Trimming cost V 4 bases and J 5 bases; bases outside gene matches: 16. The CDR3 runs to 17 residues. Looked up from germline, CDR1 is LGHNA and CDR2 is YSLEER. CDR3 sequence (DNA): TGCGCCAGCAGCCGAGAGATGGGAGGGGCTCTTCGGGAGACCCAGTACTTC. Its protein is CASSREMGGALRETQYF.

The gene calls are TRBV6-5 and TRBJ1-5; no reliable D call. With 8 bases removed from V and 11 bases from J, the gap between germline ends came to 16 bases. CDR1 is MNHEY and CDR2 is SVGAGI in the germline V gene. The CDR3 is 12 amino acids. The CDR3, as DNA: TGTGCCAGCGGCCCCCAGTGGGAGGCCCAGCATTTT. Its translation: CASGPQWEAQHF.

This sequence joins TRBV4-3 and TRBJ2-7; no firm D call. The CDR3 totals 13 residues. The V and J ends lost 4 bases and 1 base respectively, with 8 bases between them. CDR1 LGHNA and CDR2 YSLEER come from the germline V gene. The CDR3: CASSPQVSYEQYF. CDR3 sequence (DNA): TGCGCCAGCAGCCCTCAGGTTTCCTACGAGCAGTACTTC.

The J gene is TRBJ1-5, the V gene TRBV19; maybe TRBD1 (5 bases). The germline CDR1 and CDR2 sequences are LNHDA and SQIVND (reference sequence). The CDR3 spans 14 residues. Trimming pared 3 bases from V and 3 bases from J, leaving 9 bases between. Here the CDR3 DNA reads TGTGCCAGTAGTATTCAGGGACTCAATCAGCCCCAGCATTTT. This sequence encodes CASSIQGLNQPQHF. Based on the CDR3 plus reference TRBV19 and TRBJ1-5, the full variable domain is DGGITQSPKYLFRKEGQNVTLSCEQNLNHDAMYWYRQDPGQGLRLIYYSQIVNDFQKGDIAEGYSVSREKKESFPLTVTSAQKNPTAFYLCASSIQGLNQPQHFGDGTRLSIL.

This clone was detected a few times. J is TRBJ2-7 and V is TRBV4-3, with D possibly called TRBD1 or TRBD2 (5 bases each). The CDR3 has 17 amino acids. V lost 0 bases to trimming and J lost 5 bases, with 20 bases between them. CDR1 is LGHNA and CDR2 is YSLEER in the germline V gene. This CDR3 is CASSQDLTRGFRHEQYF. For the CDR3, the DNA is TGCGCCAGCAGCCAAGATCTGACGAGGGGCTTCCGTCACGAGCAGTACTTC.

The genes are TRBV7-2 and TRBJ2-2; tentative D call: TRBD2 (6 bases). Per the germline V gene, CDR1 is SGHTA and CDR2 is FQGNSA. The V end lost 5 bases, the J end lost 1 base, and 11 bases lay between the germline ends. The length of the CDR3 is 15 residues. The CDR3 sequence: CASSDRDWNTGELFF. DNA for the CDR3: TGTGCCAGCAGCGACCGGGACTGGAACACCGGGGAGCTGTTTTTT.

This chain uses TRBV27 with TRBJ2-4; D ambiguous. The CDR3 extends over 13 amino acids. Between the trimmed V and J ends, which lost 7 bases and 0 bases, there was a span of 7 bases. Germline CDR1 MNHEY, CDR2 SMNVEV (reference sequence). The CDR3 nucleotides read TGTGCCAGCAATAATCTAGCCAAAAACATTCAGTACTTC. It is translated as CASNNLAKNIQYF.